The text below deals with one T cell receptor beta chain. As yet, its antigen is unknown. Method: immunoSEQ multiplex PCR; TCRdb's copy keeps in-frame clones and lacks some. Counted here are 150,000 or so clones, about nine tenths occurring once; the ten biggest clones make up about 1.6%. The source of the sample is a study of T cell responses to AZD1222 COVID-19 vaccine. Study-level findings and limits: Donor demographics were predominantly white British with a female majority; clonal diversity may be underestimated.

The ends lost 0 bases at V and 9 bases at J; junction bases unmatched: 1. The length of the CDR3 is 13 residues. CDR1 and CDR2 from the germline V gene are SGHRS and YFSETQ. The specimen was peripheral blood, collected on day 0 of AZD1222 vaccination. The chain is built from TRBV5-1 and TRBJ2-1, with 9 bases aligning to TRBD1. The TCR was taken from an adult in good health. The CDR3 bases are TGCGCCAGCAGCTTGGGACAGGGGGGTGAGCAGTTCTTC. Translated: CASSLGQGGEQFF.